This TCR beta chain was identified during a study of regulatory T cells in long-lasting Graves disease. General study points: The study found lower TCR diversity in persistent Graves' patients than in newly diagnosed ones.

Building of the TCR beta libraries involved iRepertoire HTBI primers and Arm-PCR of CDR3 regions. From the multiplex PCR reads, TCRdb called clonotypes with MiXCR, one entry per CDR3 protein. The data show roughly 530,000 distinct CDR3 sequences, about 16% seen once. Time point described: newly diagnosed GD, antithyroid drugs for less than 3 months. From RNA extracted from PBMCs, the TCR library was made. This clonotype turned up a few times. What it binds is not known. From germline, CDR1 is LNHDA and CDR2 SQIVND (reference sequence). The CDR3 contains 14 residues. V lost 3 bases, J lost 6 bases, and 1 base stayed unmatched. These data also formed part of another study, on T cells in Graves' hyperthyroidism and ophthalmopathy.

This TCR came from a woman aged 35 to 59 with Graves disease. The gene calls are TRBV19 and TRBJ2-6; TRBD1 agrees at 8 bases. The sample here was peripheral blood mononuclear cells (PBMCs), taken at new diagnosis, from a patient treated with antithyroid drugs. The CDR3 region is CASSMTGAANVLTF. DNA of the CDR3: TGTGCCAGTAGTATGACAGGGGCGGCCAACGTCCTGACTTTC.